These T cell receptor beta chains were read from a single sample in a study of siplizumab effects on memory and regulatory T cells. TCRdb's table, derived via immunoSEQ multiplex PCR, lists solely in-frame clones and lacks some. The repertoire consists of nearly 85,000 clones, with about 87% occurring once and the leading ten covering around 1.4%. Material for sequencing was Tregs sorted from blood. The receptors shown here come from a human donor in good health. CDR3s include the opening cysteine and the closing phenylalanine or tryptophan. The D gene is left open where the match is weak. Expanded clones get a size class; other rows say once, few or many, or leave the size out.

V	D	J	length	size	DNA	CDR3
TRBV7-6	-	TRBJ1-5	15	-	TGTGCCAGCAGCTTAGCTGCAGGGGTTGGTCAGCCCCAGCATTTT	CASSLAAGVGQPQHF
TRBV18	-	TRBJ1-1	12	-	TGTGCCAGCTCAGGGAGTGGATCTGAAGCTTTCTTT	CASSGSGSEAFF
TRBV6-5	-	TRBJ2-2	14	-	TGTGCCAGCAGTACAGGGTCGGACACCGGGGAGCTGTTTTTT	CASSTGSDTGELFF
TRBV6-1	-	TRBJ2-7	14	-	TGTGCCAGCAGTGAAACCGGTTTCGGGGGCGAGCAGTACTTC	CASSETGFGGEQYF
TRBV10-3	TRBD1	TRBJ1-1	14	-	TGTGCCATCAGTGATCGACAGGGGTCCACTGAAGCTTTCTTT	CAISDRQGSTEAFF
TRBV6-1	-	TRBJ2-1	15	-	TGTGCCAGCAGTGAAGCGTTAGCTGAGTTCAATGAGCAGTTCTTC	CASSEALAEFNEQFF
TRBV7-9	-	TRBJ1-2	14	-	TGTGCCAGCAGCTACAGGGTAAACAACTATGGCTACACCTTC	CASSYRVNNYGYTF
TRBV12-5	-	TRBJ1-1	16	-	TGTGCTAGTGGTTTGCCCTCTCCCCCATGGAACACTGAAGCTTTCTTT	CASGLPSPPWNTEAFF
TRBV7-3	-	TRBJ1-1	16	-	TGTGCCAGCAGCTTAACTAACCTCGGGGGGGACACTGAAGCTTTCTTT	CASSLTNLGGDTEAFF
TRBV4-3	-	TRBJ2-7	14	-	TGCGCCAGCAGCCAATGGACTGACTCCTACGAGCAGTACTTC	CASSQWTDSYEQYF
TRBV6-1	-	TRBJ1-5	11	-	TGTGCCAGCAGTAATAGTCAGCCCCAGCATTTT	CASSNSQPQHF
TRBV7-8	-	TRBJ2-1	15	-	TGTGCCAGCAGCTTAGGACACAGCTCCTACAATGAGCAGTTCTTC	CASSLGHSSYNEQFF
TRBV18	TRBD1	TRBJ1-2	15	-	TGTGCCAGCTCACCGAACACAGGGGTGGAGAATGGCTACACCTTC	CASSPNTGVENGYTF
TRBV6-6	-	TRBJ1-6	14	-	TGTGCCAACCGCCGTCGGGACTATAATTCACCCCTCCACTTT	CANRRRDYNSPLHF
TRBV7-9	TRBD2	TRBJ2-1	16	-	TGTGCCAGCAGCTTAGGTTTAGCGGGGGGATACAATGAGCAGTTCTTC	CASSLGLAGGYNEQFF
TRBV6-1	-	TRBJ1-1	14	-	TGTGCCAGCAGTGAGTTCACAGCGAACACTGAAGCTTTCTTT	CASSEFTANTEAFF
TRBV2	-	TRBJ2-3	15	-	TGTGCCAGCAACAAAGGAGGGGCTATCACAGATACGCAGTATTTT	CASNKGGAITDTQYF
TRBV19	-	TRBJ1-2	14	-	TGTGCTATCTACGGGACCGCTAAGATCTATGGCTACACCTTC	CAIYGTAKIYGYTF
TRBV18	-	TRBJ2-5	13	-	TGTGCCAGCTCAGCATACGTCCAAGAGACCCAGTACTTC	CASSAYVQETQYF
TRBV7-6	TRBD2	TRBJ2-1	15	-	TGTGCCAGCAGCTTAACTAGCGGGGCCCTCTCTGAGCAGTTCTTC	CASSLTSGALSEQFF
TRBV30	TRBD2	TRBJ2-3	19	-	TGTGCCTGGACCCTGAAGTTGGGACTAGCGGGGGCCAACACAGATACGCAGTATTTT	CAWTLKLGLAGANTDTQYF
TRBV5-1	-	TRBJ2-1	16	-	TGCGCCAGCAGCTTTGGAGCCCGGACCCCGGGGAATGAGCAGTTCTTC	CASSFGARTPGNEQFF
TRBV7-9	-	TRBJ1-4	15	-	TGTGCCAGCAGTCTGGTCCGGGACACTAATGAAAAACTGTTTTTT	CASSLVRDTNEKLFF
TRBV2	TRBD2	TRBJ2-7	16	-	TGTGCCAGCAGACTAGCGGGGGGTCAAAACACCTACGAGCAGTACTTC	CASRLAGGQNTYEQYF
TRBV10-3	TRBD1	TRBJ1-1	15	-	TGTGCCGCCGGGAACAGGGGGCGGGGATCTTATGAAGCTTTCTTT	CAAGNRGRGSYEAFF
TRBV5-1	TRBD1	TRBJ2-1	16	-	TGCGCCAGCAGCTTGGTGAGGACAGGGTCCTACAATGAGCAGTTCTTC	CASSLVRTGSYNEQFF
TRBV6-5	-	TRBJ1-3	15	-	TGTGCCAGCAGTACCCCTCCGGTTTCTGGAAACACCATATATTTT	CASSTPPVSGNTIYF
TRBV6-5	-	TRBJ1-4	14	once	TGTGCCAGCAGTTACGGTCAAACTAATGAAAAACTGTTTTTT	CASSYGQTNEKLFF
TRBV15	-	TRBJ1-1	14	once	TGTGCCACCAGCAGAGATCGTCCGGACAGCGAAGCTTTCTTT	CATSRDRPDSEAFF
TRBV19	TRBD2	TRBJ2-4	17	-	TGTGCCAGTAGTATGGCCGATGGGGGGGTTGGCAAAAACATTCAGTACTTC	CASSMADGGVGKNIQYF
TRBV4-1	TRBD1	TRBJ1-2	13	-	TGCGCCAGCAGCCAAATACAGGGGAATGGCTACACCTTC	CASSQIQGNGYTF
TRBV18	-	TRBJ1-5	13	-	TGTGCCAGCTCACCAGAGTCGATATGGCCCCAGCATTTT	CASSPESIWPQHF
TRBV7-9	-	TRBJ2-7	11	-	TGTGCCAGCAGCCTCGGGATTGAGCAGTACTTC	CASSLGIEQYF
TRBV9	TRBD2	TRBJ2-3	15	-	TGTGCCAGCTGCCAGACTAGCGGGGCAATAGATACGCAGTATTTT	CASCQTSGAIDTQYF
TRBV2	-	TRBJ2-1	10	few	TGTGCCAGCCCTGACTTTGAGCAGTTCTTC	CASPDFEQFF
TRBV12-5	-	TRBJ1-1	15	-	TGTGCTAGTGGTTTGGGGGAAACTCCCAACACTGAAGCTTTCTTT	CASGLGETPNTEAFF
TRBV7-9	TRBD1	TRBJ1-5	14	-	TGTGCCAGCAGCAGAGGACAGGGCCATCAGCCCCAGCATTTT	CASSRGQGHQPQHF
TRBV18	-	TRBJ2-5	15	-	TGTGCCAGCTCACCAAGGGAGTCAGGAGGAGAGACCCAGTACTTC	CASSPRESGGETQYF
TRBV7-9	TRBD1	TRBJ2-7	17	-	TGTGCCAGCAGCCAACGGACAGGGTTAAGCGGATGGGGCGAGCAGTACTTC	CASSQRTGLSGWGEQYF
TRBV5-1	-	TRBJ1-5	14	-	TGCGCCAGCAGCTTTGGGCAGGCGGGTCAGCCCCAGCATTTT	CASSFGQAGQPQHF
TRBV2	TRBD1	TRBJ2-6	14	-	TGTGCCAGCACGGGGACAGGGAGGGCCAACGTCCTGACTTTC	CASTGTGRANVLTF
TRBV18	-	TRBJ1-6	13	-	TGTGCCAGCTCACCAATAGGAAATTCACCCCTCCACTTT	CASSPIGNSPLHF
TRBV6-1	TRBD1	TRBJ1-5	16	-	TGTGCCAGCAGTGAAGAATGGACAGGGGGCAATCAGCCCCAGCATTTT	CASSEEWTGGNQPQHF
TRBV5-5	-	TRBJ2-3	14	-	TGTGCCAGCAGACGACTGCTAGGCACAGATACGCAGTATTTT	CASRRLLGTDTQYF
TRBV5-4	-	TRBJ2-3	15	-	TGTGCCAGCAGCTTGGGATCCGGCGTAGCAGATACGCAGTATTTT	CASSLGSGVADTQYF
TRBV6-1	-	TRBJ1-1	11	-	TGTGCCAGCAGACTGGGCCCTGAAGCTTTCTTT	CASRLGPEAFF
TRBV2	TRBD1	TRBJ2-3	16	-	TGTGCCAGCAGTGAAGCAGGGACAGGGCCCACAGATACGCAGTATTTT	CASSEAGTGPTDTQYF
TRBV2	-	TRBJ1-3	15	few	TGTGCCAGCAGTGGCCACCGAGGATCTGGAAACACCATATATTTT	CASSGHRGSGNTIYF
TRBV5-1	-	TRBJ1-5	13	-	TGCGCCAGCAGCTTAACAGGTTATCAGCCCCAGCATTTT	CASSLTGYQPQHF
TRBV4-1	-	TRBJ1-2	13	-	TGCGCCAGCAGCCAAGTAGGAGCCTATGGCTACACCTTC	CASSQVGAYGYTF
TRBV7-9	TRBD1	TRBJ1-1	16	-	TGTGCCAGCAGCTTAGCTACAGGGGTGTCGTCCACTGAAGCTTTCTTT	CASSLATGVSSTEAFF
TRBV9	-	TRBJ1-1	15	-	TGTGCCAGCAGCGTAGACGCAGGGGCCGGCACTGAAGCTTTCTTT	CASSVDAGAGTEAFF
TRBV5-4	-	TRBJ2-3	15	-	TGTGCCAGCAGCGGCGGGATGACTAGCACAGATACGCAGTATTTT	CASSGGMTSTDTQYF